One and the same sample provided the 10 T cell receptor beta chains below, sequenced in a study of T cell repertoires in chronic hepatitis B. Sequencing was performed with immunoSEQ multiplex PCR; in TCRdb, only in-frame clones are kept and a portion is missing. Its table records roughly 70 clones. The specimen was HBV core (core169) epitope-specific CD8+ T cells from PBMCs. The receptors were gathered from a human donor with chronic hepatitis B virus infection.

The rearrangement links TRBV7-3 to TRBJ2-2; perhaps TRBD2 as D (6 bases). CDR1 and CDR2 (germline): SGHTA, FQGTGA. CDR3 length equals 15 residues. Trimming stripped 2 bases from V and 2 bases from J, with 9 bases between. This CDR3 is CASSLLGGNTGELFF. CDR3 nucleotide sequence: TGTGCCAGCAGCTTATTGGGGGGAAACACCGGGGAGCTGTTTTTT.

V and J are TRBV6-1 and TRBJ2-3; no reliable D call. This CDR3 is 15 amino acids long. The V end lost 0 bases, the J end lost 1 base, and 8 bases lay between the germline ends. Per the germline V gene, CDR1 is MNHNS and CDR2 is SASEGT. The CDR3 loop reads CASSEAKGGTDTQYF. The CDR3 DNA sequence: TGTGCCAGCAGTGAAGCCAAGGGTGGCACAGATACGCAGTATTTT.

The gene calls are TRBV7-9 and TRBJ2-4; the match to TRBD1 covers 9 bases. V dropped 6 bases and J dropped 2; count of bases not matched to a gene: 17. Germline CDR1 SEHNR, CDR2 FQNEAQ (reference sequence). This CDR3 has 19 residues. The CDR3 spells CASSHRTGAGGETKNIQYF. The CDR3 coding sequence is TGTGCCAGCAGTCACCGGACAGGGGCCGGGGGAGAAACCAAAAACATTCAGTACTTC.

CDR3 coding DNA: TGTGCCAGCAGTTTAAGGTGGGGGGGCTCTGATACGCAGTATTTT. Translating it yields CASSLRWGGSDTQYF. V gene TRBV27 combines with J gene TRBJ2-3; tentative D call: TRBD2 (7 bases). Germline CDR1 is MNHEY and CDR2 is SMNVEV (reference sequence). This CDR3 has 15 amino acids. Trimming stripped 2 bases from V and 6 bases from J, with 15 bases between.

This chain uses TRBV7-9 with TRBJ2-7; 9 bases line up with TRBD1. The CDR3 covers 14 residues. Trimming at V came to 6 bases and at J to 5 bases, leaving 8 bases not matched to a gene. The germline V gene has CDR1 SEHNR and CDR2 FQNEAQ (reference sequence). The CDR3 DNA follows: TGTGCCAGCAGGAATCCGGGACAGGGTCACGAGCAGTACTTC. Translated: CASRNPGQGHEQYF. The whole variable domain, remainder taken from reference TRBV7-9 and TRBJ2-7, is DTGVSQNPRHKITKRGQNVTFRCDPISEHNRLYWYRQTLGQGPEFLTYFQNEAQLEKSRLLSDRFSAERPKGSFSTLEIQRTEQGDSAMYLCASRNPGQGHEQYFGPGTRLTVT.

This clone was recorded once. The genes are TRBV19 and TRBJ2-5, with 9 bases matching TRBD1. With 6 bases clipped from V and 5 bases from J, the junction kept 10 bases outside the gene matches. This CDR3 is built from 15 residues. CDR1 LNHDA and CDR2 SQIVND come from the germline V gene (reference sequence). CDR3 in amino acids: CASRDPGTGRETQYF. DNA for the CDR3: TGTGCCAGTAGAGATCCCGGGACAGGGAGGGAGACCCAGTACTTC.

The rearrangement uses TRBV14 and TRBJ1-1, with D unresolved. V lost 0 bases and J lost 3, with 2 bases in between. CDR3 length: 12 residues. The V gene's germline CDR1 is SGHDN and CDR2 FVKESK. CDR3 amino acids: CASSQDDTEAFF. The CDR3 coding sequence is TGTGCCAGCAGCCAAGATGACACTGAAGCTTTCTTT.

The chain employs TRBV9 and TRBJ1-1; no clear D. V was pared by 3 bases and J by 2 bases, with 5 bases between. The CDR3 is made up of 12 amino acids. In germline, CDR1 is SGDLS, CDR2 YYNGEE. The CDR3 nucleotides read TGTGCCAGCAGCGGCAGTAACACTGAAGCTTTCTTT. The encoded protein is CASSGSNTEAFF.

The rearrangement links TRBV19 to TRBJ2-1; D ambiguous. The CDR3 is 13 amino acids. Trimming removed 0 bases at V and 5 bases at J, with 5 bases between. Germline values: CDR1 LNHDA, CDR2 SQIVND (reference sequence). Here the CDR3 DNA reads TGTGCCAGTAGTATAGATCGAAACAATGAGCAGTTCTTC. Protein: CASSIDRNNEQFF.

The V call is TRBV14, the J call TRBJ1-1, with D unclear. The CDR3 extends over 13 amino acids. Looked up from germline, CDR1 is SGHDN and CDR2 is FVKESK. Trimming cost V 0 bases and J 3 bases, with 5 bases left between them. The CDR3 DNA reads as TGTGCCAGCAGCCAAGATTGGGACACTGAAGCTTTCTTT. It codes for CASSQDWDTEAFF. Full variable domain (remainder filled in from reference TRBV14 and TRBJ1-1): EAGVTQFPSHSVIEKGQTVTLRCDPISGHDNLYWYRRVMGKEIKFLLHFVKESKQDESGMPNNRFLAERTGGTYSTLKVQPAELEDSGVYFCASSQDWDTEAFFGQGTRLTVV.